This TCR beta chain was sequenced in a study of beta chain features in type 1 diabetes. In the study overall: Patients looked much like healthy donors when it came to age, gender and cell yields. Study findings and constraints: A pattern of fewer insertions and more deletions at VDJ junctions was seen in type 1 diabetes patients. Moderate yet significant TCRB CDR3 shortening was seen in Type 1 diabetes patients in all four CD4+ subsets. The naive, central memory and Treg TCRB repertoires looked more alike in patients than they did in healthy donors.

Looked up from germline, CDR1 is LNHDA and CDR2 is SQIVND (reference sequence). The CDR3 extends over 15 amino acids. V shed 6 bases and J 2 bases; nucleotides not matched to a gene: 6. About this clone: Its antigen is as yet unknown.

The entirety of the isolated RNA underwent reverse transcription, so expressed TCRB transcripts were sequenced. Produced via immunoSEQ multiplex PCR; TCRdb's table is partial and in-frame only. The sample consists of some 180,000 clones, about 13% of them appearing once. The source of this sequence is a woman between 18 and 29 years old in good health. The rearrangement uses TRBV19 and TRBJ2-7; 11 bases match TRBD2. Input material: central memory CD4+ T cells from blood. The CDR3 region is CASSVTSGGPYEQYF. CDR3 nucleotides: TGTGCCAGTAGCGTTACTAGCGGGGGACCCTACGAGCAGTACTTC.